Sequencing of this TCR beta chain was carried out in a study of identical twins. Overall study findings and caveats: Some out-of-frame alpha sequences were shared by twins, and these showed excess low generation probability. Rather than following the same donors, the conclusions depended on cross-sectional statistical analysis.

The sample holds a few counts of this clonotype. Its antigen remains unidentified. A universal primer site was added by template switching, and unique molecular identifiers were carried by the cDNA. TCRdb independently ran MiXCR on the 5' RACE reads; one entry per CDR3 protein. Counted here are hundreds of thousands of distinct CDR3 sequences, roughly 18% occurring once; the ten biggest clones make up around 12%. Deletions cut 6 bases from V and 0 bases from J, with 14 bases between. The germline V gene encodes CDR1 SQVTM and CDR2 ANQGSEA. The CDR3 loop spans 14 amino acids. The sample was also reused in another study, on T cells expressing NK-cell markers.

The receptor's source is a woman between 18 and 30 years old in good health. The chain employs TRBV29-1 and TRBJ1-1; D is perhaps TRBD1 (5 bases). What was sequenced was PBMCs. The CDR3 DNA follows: TGCAGCGTCAGGGATTACCCTATGAACACTGAAGCTTTCTTT. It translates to CSVRDYPMNTEAFF.